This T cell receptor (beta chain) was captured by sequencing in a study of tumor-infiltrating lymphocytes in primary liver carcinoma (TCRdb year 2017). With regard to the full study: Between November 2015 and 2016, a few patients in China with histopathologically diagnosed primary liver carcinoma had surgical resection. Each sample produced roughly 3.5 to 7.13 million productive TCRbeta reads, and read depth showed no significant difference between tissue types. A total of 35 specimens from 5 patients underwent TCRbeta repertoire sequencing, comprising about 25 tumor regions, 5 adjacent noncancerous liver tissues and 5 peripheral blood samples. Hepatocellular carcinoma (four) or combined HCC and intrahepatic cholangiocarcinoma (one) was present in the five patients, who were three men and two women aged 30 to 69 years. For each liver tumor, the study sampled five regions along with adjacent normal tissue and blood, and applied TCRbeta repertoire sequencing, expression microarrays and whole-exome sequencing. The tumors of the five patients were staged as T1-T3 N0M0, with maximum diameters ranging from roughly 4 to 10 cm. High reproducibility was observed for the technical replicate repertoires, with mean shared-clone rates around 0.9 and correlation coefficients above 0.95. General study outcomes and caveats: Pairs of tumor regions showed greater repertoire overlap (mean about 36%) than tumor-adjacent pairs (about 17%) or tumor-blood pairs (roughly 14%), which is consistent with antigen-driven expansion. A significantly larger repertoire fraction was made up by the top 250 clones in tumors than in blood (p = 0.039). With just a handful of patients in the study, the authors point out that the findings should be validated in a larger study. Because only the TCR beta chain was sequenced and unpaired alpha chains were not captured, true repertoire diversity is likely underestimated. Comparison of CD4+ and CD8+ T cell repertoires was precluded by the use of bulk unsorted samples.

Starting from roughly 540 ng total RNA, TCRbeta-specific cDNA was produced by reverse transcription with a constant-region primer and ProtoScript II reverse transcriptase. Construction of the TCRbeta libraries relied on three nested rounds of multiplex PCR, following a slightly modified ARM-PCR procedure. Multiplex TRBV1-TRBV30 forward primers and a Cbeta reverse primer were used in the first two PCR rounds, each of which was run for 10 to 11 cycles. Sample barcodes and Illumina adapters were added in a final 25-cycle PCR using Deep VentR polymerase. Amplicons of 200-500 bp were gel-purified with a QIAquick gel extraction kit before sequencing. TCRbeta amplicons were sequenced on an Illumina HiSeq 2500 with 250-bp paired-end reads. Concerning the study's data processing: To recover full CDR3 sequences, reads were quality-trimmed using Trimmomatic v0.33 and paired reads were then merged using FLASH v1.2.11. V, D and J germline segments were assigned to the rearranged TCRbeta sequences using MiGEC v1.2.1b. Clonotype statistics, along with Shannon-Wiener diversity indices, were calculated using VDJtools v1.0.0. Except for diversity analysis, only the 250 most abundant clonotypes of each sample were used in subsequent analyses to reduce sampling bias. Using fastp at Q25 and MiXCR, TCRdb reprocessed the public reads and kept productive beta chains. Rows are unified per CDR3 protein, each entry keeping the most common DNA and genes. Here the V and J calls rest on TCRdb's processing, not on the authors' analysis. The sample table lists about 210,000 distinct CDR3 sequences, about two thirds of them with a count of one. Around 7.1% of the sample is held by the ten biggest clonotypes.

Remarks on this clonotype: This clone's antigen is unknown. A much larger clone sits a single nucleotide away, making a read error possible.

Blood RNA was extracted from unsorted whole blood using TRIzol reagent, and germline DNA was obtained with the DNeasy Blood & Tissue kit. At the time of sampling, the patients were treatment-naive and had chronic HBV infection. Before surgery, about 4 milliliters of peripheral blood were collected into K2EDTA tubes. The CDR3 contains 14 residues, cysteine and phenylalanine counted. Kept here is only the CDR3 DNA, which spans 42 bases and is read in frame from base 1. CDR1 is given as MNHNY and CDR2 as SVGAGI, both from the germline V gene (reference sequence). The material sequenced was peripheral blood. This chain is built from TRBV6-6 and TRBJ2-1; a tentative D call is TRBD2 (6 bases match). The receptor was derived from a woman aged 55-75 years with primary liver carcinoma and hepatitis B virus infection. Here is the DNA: TGTGCCAGCAGTACGACTAGACGCGACAATGAGCAGCTCTTC. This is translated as CASSTTRRDNEQLF.